Following are 4 T cell receptor beta chains from one sample sequenced in a study of T cells in tuberculosis. Sorting used thawed, overnight-rested PBMC stained with anti-CD3, a viability dye and GMM-loaded CD1B tetramer. CD1B tetramers were loaded with Rhodococcus equi-derived C32 glucose monomycolate. Sequenced by immunoSEQ multiplex PCR; TCRdb stores in-frame clones only, minus some. Of 80,000 to 90,000 clones listed, approximately 90% were seen once; the top ten hold 1.5% to 2%. Sequencing was carried out using CD1b-GMM tetramer-negative cells sorted from PBMCs. All receptors come from an adult woman with latent tuberculosis.

The chain uses TRBV4-3 and TRBJ2-2; no clear D gene. Trimming left V 5 bases short and J 6 bases short, with 13 bases between. The CDR3 extends over 14 amino acids. Germline lookup yields CDR1 LGHNA and CDR2 YSLEER. The CDR3 DNA sequence: TGCGCCAGCAGCGAGATGGGCCCGCCCGGGGAGCTGTTTTTT. Amino acid sequence: CASSEMGPPGELFF.

This sequence joins TRBV6-4 and TRBJ2-3; 13 bases align to TRBD2. The length of the CDR3 is 16 residues. Trimming removed 4 bases from V and 5 bases from J; junction bases left unmatched: 6. The germline V gene encodes CDR1 MRHNA and CDR2 SNTAGT. CDR3 loop: CASSALAGGPVDTQYF. DNA of the CDR3: TGTGCCAGCAGTGCACTAGCGGGGGGGCCGGTAGATACGCAGTATTTT.

This clone was found a few times. The chain couples TRBV10-1 to TRBJ2-5, with 7 positions matching TRBD1. Germline V gene data show CDR1 as WNHNN and CDR2 as SYGVQD (reference sequence). CDR3 length: 17 amino acids. V shed 4 bases, J shed 3 bases, and the junction held 14 bases outside the gene matches. The CDR3 nucleotides are TGCGCCAGCAGTGCTAGACCGGGACAGCAACCCGAAGAGACCCAGTACTTC. It codes for CASSARPGQQPEETQYF.

The rearrangement links TRBV7-9 to TRBJ1-2; no clear D gene. The CDR3 runs to 13 residues. CDR1 SEHNR and CDR2 FQNEAQ come from the germline V gene (reference sequence). Trimming took off 3 bases at V and 0 bases at J, with 5 bases between the two ends. The CDR3 coding sequence is TGTGCCAGCAGCTTCGGGACTAACTATGGCTACACCTTC. Protein product: CASSFGTNYGYTF.